This TCR beta chain appears in the sequencing data of a study of human T cells and chemical hapten exposure (TCRdb year 2021). About the study as a whole: For sensitization, 2% DPC in acetone was applied to a roughly 2 cm by roughly 2 cm area of upper inner arm skin. Throughout the study period of 20 to 25 weeks, patients also received therapeutic DPC doses to the scalp every week. Patch tests used Finn chambers with 0.01% DPC on the upper back, scored after 6 days by International Contact Dermatitis Research Group standards. The mostly female patient cohort included alopecia areata with under or over 50% scalp involvement, alopecia totalis and alopecia universalis. Libraries were pooled for sequencing, and variation in per-sample TCR yields was attributed mainly to small differences in library volumes within the pool. Peripheral blood TCR repertoire changes were tracked in vivo in alopecia patients during primary and secondary sensitization to the hapten diphenylcyclopropenone (DPC). Patient blood was sampled pre-sensitization (week 0) and at 2, 6 and about 24 weeks after DPC sensitization. Blood for TCR sequencing was provided by twenty-nine alopecia patients at one to four time points (pre-sensitization, 2, 6 and 24 weeks).

The protocol used for the library was RACE. Sequencing instrument: NextSeq 500. During library preparation, unique molecular identifiers were attached to individual cDNA molecules so that TCRs could be counted in a quantitative, reproducible way. Both TCR alpha and TCR beta chains were sequenced from each blood RNA sample. In the paper's pipeline: Samples had a median of approximately 96,000 TCRs, with a range from 23,224 to 690,600. V, J and CDR3 annotation of the TCR reads was carried out using the Decombinator software suite. Every sample was subsampled to the same number of TCRs (28,000) for the PS versus PT1 abundance plots. Expanded TCRs were defined as absent before sensitization and observed at least eight times at the 2-week time point. TCRdb reanalyzed the raw reads on its own, using fastp at Q25 for trimming and MiXCR for clone calling, and kept in-frame beta chains. Records with the same CDR3 protein are collapsed into one entry carrying the most frequent genes and DNA. Here the V and J calls rest on TCRdb's processing, not on the authors' analysis. Counted in this sample were roughly 250,000 distinct CDR3 sequences; 8.6% of them appeared once. The ten top clones hold about 2.1% of the sample.

Notes on this clonotype: The target of this receptor is not known. Base qualities are missing; no much larger clone stands one base away.

The CDR3, from cysteine to phenylalanine, totals 14 residues. Kept here is only the CDR3 DNA, which spans 42 bases and is read in frame from base 1. The germline V gene yields SGHRS for CDR1 and YFSETQ for CDR2. Trimming at the junction amounts to 3 bases on V and 7 bases on J, and the germline ends lie 13 bases apart. This specimen's time point label, per the study, means: pre-sensitization, week 0. The sample's treatment or condition, from its label and the paper: therapeutic diphenylcyclopropenone sensitization with weekly scalp DPC. Blood at each patch-test visit was drawn before the patch test was applied. Patients were considered eligible if aged 18 to 70, diagnosed with alopecia and deemed suitable for DPC therapy, and patients were excluded if pregnant. Total RNA was isolated from unfractionated whole blood collected in Tempus Blood RNA tubes. Overall results and qualifications from the work: Repeated subsampling changed both the strength of the expansion versus patch-test correlation and the threshold at which the correlation became significant. A positive correlation was found between the number of PT1 expanded TCRs and patch test score, with significance reached at thresholds 8, 16 and 32 but not 4. No change with DPC sensitization was found in the number of TCRs above 1 in 1000 frequency, and no evidence of global repertoire structure alterations was found. Alopecia, a presumed autoimmune disease, was present in all patients, so the immune response of the patients might differ from that of healthy individuals. Compared with pre-sensitization or healthy control sets, expanded TCRs formed significantly more large CDR3 similarity clusters, which is consistent with antigen-driven responses.

Recombination joined TRBV5-1 with TRBJ1-4; the D gene is possibly TRBD1, with 6 bases matching. Sequenced here: whole blood, sampled in connection with sensitization to the hapten diphenylcyclopropenone (DPC). This sequence originates from a woman aged 35 to 49 with alopecia areata. Some clones in this sample may be carry-over from other donors' samples. CDR3 sequence: CASSSGQMSEKLFF. The base sequence is TGCGCCAGCAGCTCTGGACAGATGAGTGAAAAACTGTTTTTT.